Listed below are T cell receptor beta chains from one sample, sequenced in a study of beta chain features in type 1 diabetes. The assay was immunoSEQ multiplex PCR, and TCRdb's table has in-frame clones only and misses some. The sample includes about 190,000 clones, about 7.8% of them seen just once. Sequencing was carried out using central memory CD4+ T cells from blood. The receptors here all came from a woman in her forties with type 1 diabetes. Both conserved end residues are part of each CDR3. Fields, in order: D gene, J gene, clone size, V gene, CDR3 DNA, CDR3 protein. D genes are given only for firm matches. Size is stated for part of the rows, as once, few or many counts, or as a class when the clone is expanded.

TRBD1 TRBJ1-2 many TRBV7-9 TGTGCCGTCAGGGACAGGGAGGTATATGGCTACACCTTC CAVRDREVYGYTF
TRBD1 TRBJ1-4 - TRBV7-2 TGTGCCAGCAGCTCGGGACAGGGGGCTGAAAAACTGTTTTTT CASSSGQGAEKLFF
- TRBJ2-2 few TRBV9 TGTGCCAGCAGCGCGGGACAGAACACCGGGGAGCTGTTTTTT CASSAGQNTGELFF
TRBD2 TRBJ2-7 - TRBV10-3 TGTGCCATCAGGAATAGCGGGAGGCAATACGAGCAGTACTTC CAIRNSGRQYEQYF
- TRBJ2-7 few TRBV7-9 TGTGCCAGCAGCTTAGGCACAGGGACGGTAGACGAGCAGTACTTC CASSLGTGTVDEQYF
- TRBJ1-5 few TRBV5-4 TGTGCCAGCAGCCTCGGGGCGACAGGAGGAGGTGGCAATCAGCCCCAGCATTTT CASSLGATGGGGNQPQHF
TRBD1 TRBJ2-5 few TRBV6-1 TGTGCCAGCAGTTCAGGGGGATTCAGTGAAGAGACCCAGTACTTC CASSSGGFSEETQYF
TRBD1 TRBJ2-7 few TRBV11-1 TGTGCCAGCAGCTTGGGACAGGGTTCACCGTACGAGCAGTACTTC CASSLGQGSPYEQYF
- TRBJ1-4 - TRBV2 TGTGCCAGTTGCGGCCCATGGGAAAAACTGTTTTTT CASCGPWEKLFF
- TRBJ1-5 - TRBV7-2 TGTGCCAGCAGCTTACAGGGCGATCAGCCCCAGCATTTT CASSLQGDQPQHF
- TRBJ2-1 few TRBV30 TGTGCCTGGAAAGCTAGCAATGAGCAGTTCTTC CAWKASNEQFF
- TRBJ1-4 - TRBV4-3 TGCGCCAGCAGCCAAGGGGGGGGGAAAAATGAAAAACTGTTTTTT CASSQGGGKNEKLFF
- TRBJ1-2 few TRBV11-2 TGTGCCAGCAGATCGCGGCGGAGTAGCGCGGATGGCTACACCTTC CASRSRRSSADGYTF
- TRBJ1-2 few TRBV29-1 TGCAGCGTTGAAGGACAGAACTTTGGCTACACCTTC CSVEGQNFGYTF
- TRBJ1-1 - TRBV30 TGTGCCTGGAGCCCTGACGGGACTGAAGCTTTCTTT CAWSPDGTEAFF
TRBD2 TRBJ2-1 - TRBV27 TGTGCCAGCAGTTTATCAGGGACTAGCGGGGGTAATGAGCAGTTCTTC CASSLSGTSGGNEQFF
- TRBJ2-7 few TRBV6-6 TGTGCCAGCAGGCCCCCGGGACAATCTTACGAGCAGTACTTC CASRPPGQSYEQYF
- TRBJ1-1 few TRBV29-1 TGCAGCGTTGAACCACAGGGTAACACTGAAGCTTTCTTT CSVEPQGNTEAFF
- TRBJ2-7 few TRBV29-1 TGCAGCGTCCGGGACACTAGAGGCGAGCAGTACTTC CSVRDTRGEQYF
- TRBJ1-2 - TRBV27 TGTGCCAGCAGTCCTACGGCGGCTAACTATGGCTACACCTTC CASSPTAANYGYTF
TRBD1 TRBJ1-4 - TRBV2 TGTGCCAGCAGTGAAAACAGGGGGGGAAATGAAAAACTGTTTTTT CASSENRGGNEKLFF
- TRBJ2-7 few TRBV20-1 TGCAGTGCTGAGAAACGTTACGAGCAGTACTTC CSAEKRYEQYF
- TRBJ1-1 few TRBV6-6 TGTGCCAGCAGCCCGATTGGGGCCACTGAAGCTTTCTTT CASSPIGATEAFF
TRBD2 TRBJ2-7 - TRBV9 TGTGCCAGCAGCGGGCTAGCGGGGGGAGTGCAGTACTTC CASSGLAGGVQYF
- TRBJ2-7 few TRBV9 TGTGCCAGCAGCGTTCAGGGTAACACCTACGAGCAGTACTTC CASSVQGNTYEQYF
TRBD1 TRBJ1-1 few TRBV10-3 TGTGCCATCCAAGACAGGGGGGAATCGGCTGAAGCTTTCTTT CAIQDRGESAEAFF
- TRBJ2-1 many TRBV30 TGTGCCTGGAGTCCGGGGGAGCAATACAATGAGCAGTTCTTC CAWSPGEQYNEQFF
- TRBJ2-5 - TRBV30 TGTGCCTGGAGTGTACAGAGGGAGGCGACCCAGTACTTC CAWSVQREATQYF
TRBD1 TRBJ2-2 many TRBV29-1 TGCAGCGCTGGACAGGTCGCCACCGGGGAGCTGTTTTTT CSAGQVATGELFF
- TRBJ1-1 few TRBV11-3 TGTGCCAGCAGCACCGGGGGGACTGAAGCTTTCTTT CASSTGGTEAFF
- TRBJ1-2 many TRBV29-1 TGCAGCGTCACGGAGACAGGAGCCCACTATGGCTACACCTTC CSVTETGAHYGYTF
- TRBJ2-5 - TRBV7-9 TGTGCCAGCAGCTTAGGGCGGGCTCAAGAGACCCAGTACTTC CASSLGRAQETQYF
TRBD2 TRBJ2-3 - TRBV15 TGTGCCACCAGCAGAGATCGGCTAGCGGCAGCAGCAGATACGCAGTATTTT CATSRDRLAAAADTQYF
- TRBJ1-2 few TRBV5-1 TGCGCCAGCAGCTTGCAAGAGGGCCTCGACTACACCTTC CASSLQEGLDYTF
- TRBJ1-2 - TRBV29-1 TGCAGCGTTGAAGCGCAGGGGCGGAGCTATGGCTACACCTTC CSVEAQGRSYGYTF
- TRBJ2-7 few TRBV25-1 TGTGCCAGCAGTGATCCGGGACAACCGTCCTACGAGCAGTACTTC CASSDPGQPSYEQYF
- TRBJ1-2 - TRBV11-1 TGTGCCAGCAGCTTATCCAGGGGAGCTAACTATGGCTACACCTTC CASSLSRGANYGYTF
- TRBJ2-1 - TRBV2 TGTGCCAGCAGCCCCGGGGGGCGGGCGTTCTTC CASSPGGRAFF
TRBD1 TRBJ1-5 - TRBV2 TGTGCCAGCAGCTACACAGGGGGCGAGCAGCCCCAGCATTTT CASSYTGGEQPQHF
- TRBJ2-2 - TRBV4-2 TGTGCCAGCAGCCAAGATGGGCCATACACCGTTTCCGGGGAGCTGTTTTTT CASSQDGPYTVSGELFF
- TRBJ1-3 - TRBV5-1 TGCGCCAGCAGCTTGGCTACCGGGACACCGGCAGGAAACACCATATATTTT CASSLATGTPAGNTIYF
- TRBJ1-3 few TRBV7-2 TGTGCCAGCAGCGCCACAGGTTTTGGAAACACCATATATTTT CASSATGFGNTIYF